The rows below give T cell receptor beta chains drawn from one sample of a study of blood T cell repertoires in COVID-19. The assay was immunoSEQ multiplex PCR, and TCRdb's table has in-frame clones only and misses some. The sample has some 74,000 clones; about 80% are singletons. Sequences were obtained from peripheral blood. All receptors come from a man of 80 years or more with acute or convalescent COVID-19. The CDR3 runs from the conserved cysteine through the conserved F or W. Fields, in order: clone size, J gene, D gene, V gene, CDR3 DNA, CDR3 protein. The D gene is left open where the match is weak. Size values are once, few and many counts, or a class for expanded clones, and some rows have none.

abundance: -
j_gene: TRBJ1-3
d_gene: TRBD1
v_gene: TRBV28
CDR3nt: TGTGCCAGCAGCTCGGAGGGGGCAAGTTTGGGAAACACCATATATTTT
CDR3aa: CASSSEGASLGNTIYF

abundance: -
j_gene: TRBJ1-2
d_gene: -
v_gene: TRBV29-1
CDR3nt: TGCAGCGTTGGTGGGAGGGGCAGGGACTTTGGAGGTTATGGCTACACCTTC
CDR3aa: CSVGGRGRDFGGYGYTF

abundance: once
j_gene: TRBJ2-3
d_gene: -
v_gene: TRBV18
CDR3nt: TGTGCCAGCTCACCCCCCCGGAGCACAGATACGCAGTATTTT
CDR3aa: CASSPPRSTDTQYF

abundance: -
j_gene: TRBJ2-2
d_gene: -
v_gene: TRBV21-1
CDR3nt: TGTGCCAGCAGCAAGACTAGCGGGGACACCGGGGAGCTGTTTTTT
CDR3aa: CASSKTSGDTGELFF

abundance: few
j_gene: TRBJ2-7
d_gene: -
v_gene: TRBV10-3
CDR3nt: TGTGCCATCAGTGAGTCGGGCCAGCCGAAGCAGTACTTC
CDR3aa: CAISESGQPKQYF

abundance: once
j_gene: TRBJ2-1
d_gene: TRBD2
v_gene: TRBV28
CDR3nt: TGTGCCAGCAGTTCAATGGAACTAGCGGGACCAGACAATGAGCAGTTCTTC
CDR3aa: CASSSMELAGPDNEQFF

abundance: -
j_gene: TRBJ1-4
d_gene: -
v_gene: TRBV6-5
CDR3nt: TGTGCCAGCTCCTGGAGACAGCCTAATGAAAAACTGTTTTTT
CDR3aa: CASSWRQPNEKLFF

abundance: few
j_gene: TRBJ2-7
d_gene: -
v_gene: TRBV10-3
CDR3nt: TGTGCCATCAGACAGACCTACGAGCAGTACTTC
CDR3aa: CAIRQTYEQYF

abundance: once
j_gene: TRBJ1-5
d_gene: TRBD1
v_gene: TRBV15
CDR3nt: TGTGCCACCAGCAGAGACCCGGGACAGGGTCGACAGCCCCAGCATTTT
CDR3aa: CATSRDPGQGRQPQHF

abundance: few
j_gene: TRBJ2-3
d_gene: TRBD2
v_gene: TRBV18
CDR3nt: TGTGCCAGCTCACCAGCTAGCGGGGCGACAGATACGCAGTATTTT
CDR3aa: CASSPASGATDTQYF

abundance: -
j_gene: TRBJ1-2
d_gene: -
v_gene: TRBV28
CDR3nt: TGTGCCAGCAGCCGGGGGGTAGGCTACACCTTC
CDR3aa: CASSRGVGYTF

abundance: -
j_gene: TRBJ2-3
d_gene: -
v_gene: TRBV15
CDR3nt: TGTGCCACCAGCACGGGGGGAACAGGGCGGACAGATACGCAGTATTTT
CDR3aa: CATSTGGTGRTDTQYF

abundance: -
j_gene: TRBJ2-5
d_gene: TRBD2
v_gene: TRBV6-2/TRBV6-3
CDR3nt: TGTGCCAGCAGTTACACTAGCGGGGACCAAGAGACCCAGTACTTC
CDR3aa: CASSYTSGDQETQYF

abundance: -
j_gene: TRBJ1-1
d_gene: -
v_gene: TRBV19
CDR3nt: TGTGCCAGTAGTATAGCCCCAGACAGGATAACTTTCTTT
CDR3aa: CASSIAPDRITFF

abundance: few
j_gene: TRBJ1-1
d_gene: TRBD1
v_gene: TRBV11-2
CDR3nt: TGTGCCAGCAGTACCTCCGACAGGGGGCGATCCACTGAAGCTTTCTTT
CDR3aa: CASSTSDRGRSTEAFF

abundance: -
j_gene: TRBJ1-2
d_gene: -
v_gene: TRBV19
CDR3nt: TGTGCCAGTAGTAGACAAACAGGGACGAATGGCTACACCTTC
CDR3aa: CASSRQTGTNGYTF

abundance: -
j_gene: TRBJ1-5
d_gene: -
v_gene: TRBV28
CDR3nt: TGTGCCAGCAGCAATAGACAGGGCAATCAGCCCCAGCATTTT
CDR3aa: CASSNRQGNQPQHF

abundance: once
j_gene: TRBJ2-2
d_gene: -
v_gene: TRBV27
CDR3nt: TGTGCCAGCAGTTTATACACAACACAGCCCGGGGAGCTGTTTTTT
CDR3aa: CASSLYTTQPGELFF

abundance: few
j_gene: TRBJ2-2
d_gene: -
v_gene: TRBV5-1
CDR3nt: TGCGCCAGCAGCTTCTTTGACACCGGGGAGCTGTTTTTT
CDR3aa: CASSFFDTGELFF

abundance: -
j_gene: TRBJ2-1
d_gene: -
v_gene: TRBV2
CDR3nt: TGTGCCAGCAGTGGGGACATCTACAATGAGCAGTTCTTC
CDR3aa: CASSGDIYNEQFF

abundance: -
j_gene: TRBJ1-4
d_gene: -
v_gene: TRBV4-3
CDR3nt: TGCGCCAGCAGCCAAGTCCGGGACTTTCCTCTTGAAGGTGAAAAACTGTTTTTT
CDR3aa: CASSQVRDFPLEGEKLFF

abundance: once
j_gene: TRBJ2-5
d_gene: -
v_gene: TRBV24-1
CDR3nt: TGTGCCACCAGTGACCCAAACTTGGAAGAGACCCAGTACTTC
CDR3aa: CATSDPNLEETQYF

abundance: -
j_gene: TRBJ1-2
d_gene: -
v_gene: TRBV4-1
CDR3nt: TGCGCCAGCAGCCAAGATCGCGGTCTAAATGGCTACACCTTC
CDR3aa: CASSQDRGLNGYTF

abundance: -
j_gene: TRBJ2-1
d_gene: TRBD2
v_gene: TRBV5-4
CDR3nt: TGTGCCAGCATGGGGCGGGAGCCCTACAATGAGCAGTTCTTC
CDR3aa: CASMGREPYNEQFF

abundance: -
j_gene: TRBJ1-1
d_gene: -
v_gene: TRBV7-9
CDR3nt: TGTGCCAGCAGCTTATTCCCAGGGTACACTGAAGCTTTCTTT
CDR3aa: CASSLFPGYTEAFF

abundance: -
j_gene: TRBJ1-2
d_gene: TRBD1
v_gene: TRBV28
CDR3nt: TGTGCCAGCAGTACGGGACAGGGGCGGTATGGCTACACCTTC
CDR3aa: CASSTGQGRYGYTF

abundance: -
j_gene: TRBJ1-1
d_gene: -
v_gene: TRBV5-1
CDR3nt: TGCGCCAGCAGGATTCGGGGTGGGACTGAAGCTTTCTTT
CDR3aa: CASRIRGGTEAFF

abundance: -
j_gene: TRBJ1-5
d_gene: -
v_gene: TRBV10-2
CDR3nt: TGCGCCAGTACACCGGGATTTAGCAATCAGCCCCAGCATTTT
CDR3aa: CASTPGFSNQPQHF

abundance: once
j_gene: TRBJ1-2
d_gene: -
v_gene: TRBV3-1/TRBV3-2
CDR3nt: TGTGCCAGCAGCTACCCTCAGGGAAGTGGCTACACCTTC
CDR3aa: CASSYPQGSGYTF

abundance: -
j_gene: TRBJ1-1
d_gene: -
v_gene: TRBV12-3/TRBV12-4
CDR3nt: TGTGCCAGCAGTTCAGAGGCGAACACTGAAGCTTTCTTT
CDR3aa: CASSSEANTEAFF

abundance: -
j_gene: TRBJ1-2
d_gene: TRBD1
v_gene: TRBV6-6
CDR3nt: TGTGCCAGCACCTCGACAGGGGACTATGGCTACACCTTC
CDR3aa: CASTSTGDYGYTF

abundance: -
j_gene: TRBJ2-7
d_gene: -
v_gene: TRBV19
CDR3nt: TGTGCCAGTAGTCCAACCTACGAGCAGTACTTC
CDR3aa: CASSPTYEQYF

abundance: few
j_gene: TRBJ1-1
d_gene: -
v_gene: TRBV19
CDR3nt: TGTGCCAGTTCCTTCCGGGTCTCGCCCTACACTGAAGCTTTCTTT
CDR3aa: CASSFRVSPYTEAFF

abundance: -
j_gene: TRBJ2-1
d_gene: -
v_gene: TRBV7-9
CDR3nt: TGTGCCAGCACCCAGGACATGAACTCCTACAATGAGCAGTTCTTC
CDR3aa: CASTQDMNSYNEQFF

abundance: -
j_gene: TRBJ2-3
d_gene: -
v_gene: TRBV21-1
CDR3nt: TGTGCCAGCAGCAAAGCCGGACCCTCGGGACTAGCAATTCCTAGCACAGATACGCAGTATTTT
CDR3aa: CASSKAGPSGLAIPSTDTQYF

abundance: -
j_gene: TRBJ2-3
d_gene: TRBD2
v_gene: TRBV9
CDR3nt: TGTGCCAGCAGCGCAATAGCGGGGGGGCCGTTAGATACGCAGTATTTT
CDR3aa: CASSAIAGGPLDTQYF